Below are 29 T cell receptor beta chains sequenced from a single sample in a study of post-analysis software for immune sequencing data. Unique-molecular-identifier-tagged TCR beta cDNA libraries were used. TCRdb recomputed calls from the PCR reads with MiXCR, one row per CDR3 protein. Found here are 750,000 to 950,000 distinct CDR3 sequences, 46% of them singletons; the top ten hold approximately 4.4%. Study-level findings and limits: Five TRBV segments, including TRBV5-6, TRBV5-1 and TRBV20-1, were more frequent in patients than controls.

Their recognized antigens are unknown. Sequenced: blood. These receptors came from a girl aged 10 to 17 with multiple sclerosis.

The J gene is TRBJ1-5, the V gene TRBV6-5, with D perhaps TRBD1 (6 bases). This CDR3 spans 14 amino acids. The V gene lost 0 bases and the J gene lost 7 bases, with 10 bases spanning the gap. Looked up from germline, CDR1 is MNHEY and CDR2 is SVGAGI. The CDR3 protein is CASSYSGGQQPQHF. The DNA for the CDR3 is TGTGCCAGCAGTTACTCGGGGGGCCAGCAGCCCCAGCATTTT.

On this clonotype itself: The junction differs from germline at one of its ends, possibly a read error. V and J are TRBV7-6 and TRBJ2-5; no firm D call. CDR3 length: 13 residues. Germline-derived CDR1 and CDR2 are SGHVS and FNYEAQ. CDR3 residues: CTSSRAVQETQYF. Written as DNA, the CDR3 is TGTACCAGCAGCCGGGCGGTCCAAGAGACCCAGTACTTC.

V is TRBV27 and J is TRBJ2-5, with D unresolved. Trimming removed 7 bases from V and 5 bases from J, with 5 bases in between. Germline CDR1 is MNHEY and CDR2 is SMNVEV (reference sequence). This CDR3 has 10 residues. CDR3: CASTEETQYF. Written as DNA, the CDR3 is TGTGCCAGCACGGAGGAGACCCAGTACTTC.

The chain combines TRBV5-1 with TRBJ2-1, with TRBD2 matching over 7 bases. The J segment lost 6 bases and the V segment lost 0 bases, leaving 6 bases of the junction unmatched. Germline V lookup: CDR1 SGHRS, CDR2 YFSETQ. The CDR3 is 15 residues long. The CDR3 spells CASSLALANVNEQFF. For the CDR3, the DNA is TGCGCCAGCAGCTTGGCACTAGCGAACGTCAATGAGCAGTTCTTC.

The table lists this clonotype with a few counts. Here the CDR3 reads CASSHDISGSSYNEQFF. For the CDR3, the DNA is TGCGCCAGCAGCCACGATATTAGCGGGAGCTCCTACAATGAGCAGTTCTTC. The rearrangement joins TRBV4-1 to TRBJ2-1, with 9 bases matching TRBD2. V gave up 3 bases and J gave up 0 bases; unmatched junction bases: 6. Looked up from germline, CDR1 is MGHRA and CDR2 is YSYEKL. This CDR3 spans 17 amino acids.

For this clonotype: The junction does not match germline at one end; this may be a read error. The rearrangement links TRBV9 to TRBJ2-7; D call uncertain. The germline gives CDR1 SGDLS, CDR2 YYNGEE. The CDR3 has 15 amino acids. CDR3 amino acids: CASSAEDGRFYEQYF. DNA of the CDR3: TGTGCCAGCAGCGCTGAGGACGGACGCTTCTACGAGCAGTACTTT.

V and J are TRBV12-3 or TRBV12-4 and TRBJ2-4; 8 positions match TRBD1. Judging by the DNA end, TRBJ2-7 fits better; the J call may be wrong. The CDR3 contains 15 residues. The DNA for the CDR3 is TGTGCCAGCAGCCCCCCCGGACAGGGTTTCCACGAGCAGTACTTC. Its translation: CASSPPGQGFHEQYF.

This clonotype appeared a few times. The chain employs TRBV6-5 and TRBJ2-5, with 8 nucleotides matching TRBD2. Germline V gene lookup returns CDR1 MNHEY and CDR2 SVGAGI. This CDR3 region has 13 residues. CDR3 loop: CAANRAGGETQYF. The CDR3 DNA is TGTGCAGCCAATCGGGCGGGAGGAGAGACCCAGTACTTC.

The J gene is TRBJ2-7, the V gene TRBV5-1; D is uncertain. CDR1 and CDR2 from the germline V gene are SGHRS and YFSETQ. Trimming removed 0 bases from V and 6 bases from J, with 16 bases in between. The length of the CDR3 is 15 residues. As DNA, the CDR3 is TGCGCCAGCAGCTTGGATGAGGCTAGTCCCCTCGAGCAGTACTTC. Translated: CASSLDEASPLEQYF.

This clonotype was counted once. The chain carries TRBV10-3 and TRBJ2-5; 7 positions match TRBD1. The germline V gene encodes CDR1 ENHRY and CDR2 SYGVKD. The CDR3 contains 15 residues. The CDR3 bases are TGTGCTACCACCTCAGGGGGAGAGGGCGGAGAGACCCAGTACTTC. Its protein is CATTSGGEGGETQYF.

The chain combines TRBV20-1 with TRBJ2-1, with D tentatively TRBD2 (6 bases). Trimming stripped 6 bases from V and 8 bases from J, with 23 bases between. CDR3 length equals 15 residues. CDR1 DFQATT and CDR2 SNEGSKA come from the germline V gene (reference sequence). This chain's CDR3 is CSAKGTGSGVYEQFF. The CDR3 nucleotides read TGCAGTGCCAAGGGGACCGGGTCGGGAGTCTATGAGCAGTTCTTC.

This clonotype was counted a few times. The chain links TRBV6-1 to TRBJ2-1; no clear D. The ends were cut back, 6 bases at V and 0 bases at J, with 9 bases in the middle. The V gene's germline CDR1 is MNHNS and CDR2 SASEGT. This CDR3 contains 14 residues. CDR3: CASRESSSYNEQFF. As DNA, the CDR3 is TGTGCCAGCAGGGAATCCAGCTCCTACAATGAGCAGTTCTTC.

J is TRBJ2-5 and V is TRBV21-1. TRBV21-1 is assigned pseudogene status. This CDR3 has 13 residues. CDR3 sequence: CASSKKDKETQYF. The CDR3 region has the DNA TGTGCCAGCAGCAAAAAGGACAAAGAGACCCAGTACTTC.

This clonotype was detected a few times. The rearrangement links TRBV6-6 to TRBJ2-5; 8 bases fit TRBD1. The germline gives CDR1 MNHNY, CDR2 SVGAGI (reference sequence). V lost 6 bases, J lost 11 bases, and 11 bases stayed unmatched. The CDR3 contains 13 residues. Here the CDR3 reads CASSPGQGGEQYF. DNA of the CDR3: TGTGCCAGCAGCCCAGGACAGGGTGGGGAGCAGTACTTC.

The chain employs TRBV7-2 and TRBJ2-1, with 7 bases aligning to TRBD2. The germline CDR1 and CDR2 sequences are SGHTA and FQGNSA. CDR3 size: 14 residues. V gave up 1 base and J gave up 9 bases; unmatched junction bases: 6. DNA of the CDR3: TGTGCCAGCAGCTTAGAGGCGGGAGTAAGTGAGCAGTTCTTC. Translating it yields CASSLEAGVSEQFF.

The CDR3 region has the DNA TGCAGTGCTAGCGCGACAGGGCTATCGGGGGAGCAGTACTTC. This codes for CSASATGLSGEQYF. V is TRBV20-1 and J is TRBJ2-4; possible D gene TRBD1, 7 bases. The CDR3 loop spans 14 amino acids. CDR1 and CDR2 from the germline V gene are DFQATT and SNEGSKA (reference sequence). V lost 3 bases, J lost 13 bases, and 22 bases lay in between.

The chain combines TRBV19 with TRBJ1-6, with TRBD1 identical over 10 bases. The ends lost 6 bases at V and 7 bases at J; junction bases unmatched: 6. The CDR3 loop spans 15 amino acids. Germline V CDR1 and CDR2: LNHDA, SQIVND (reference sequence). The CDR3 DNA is TGTGCCAGTAGAACGGGGACAGGGGTAAATTCACCCCTCCACTTT. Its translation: CASRTGTGVNSPLHF.

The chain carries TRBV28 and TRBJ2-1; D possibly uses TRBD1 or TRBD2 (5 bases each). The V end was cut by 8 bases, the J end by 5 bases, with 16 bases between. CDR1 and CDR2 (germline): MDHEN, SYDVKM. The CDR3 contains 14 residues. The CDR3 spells CASANRDLNNEQFF. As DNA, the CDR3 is TGTGCCAGCGCAAATCGGGACCTAAACAATGAGCAGTTCTTC.

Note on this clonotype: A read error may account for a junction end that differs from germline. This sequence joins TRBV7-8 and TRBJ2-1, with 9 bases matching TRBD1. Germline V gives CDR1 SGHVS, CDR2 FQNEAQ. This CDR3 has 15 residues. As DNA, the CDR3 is TGTGTCAGCAGCACCGGGACAGGGTTCGACAATGAGCAGTTCTTC. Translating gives CVSSTGTGFDNEQFF. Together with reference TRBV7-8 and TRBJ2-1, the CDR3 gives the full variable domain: GAGVSQSPRYKVAKRGQDVALRCDPISGHVSLFWYQQALGQGPEFLTYFQNEAQLDKSGLPSDRFFAERPEGSVSTLKIQRTQQEDSAVYLCVSSTGTGFDNEQFFGPGTRLTVL.

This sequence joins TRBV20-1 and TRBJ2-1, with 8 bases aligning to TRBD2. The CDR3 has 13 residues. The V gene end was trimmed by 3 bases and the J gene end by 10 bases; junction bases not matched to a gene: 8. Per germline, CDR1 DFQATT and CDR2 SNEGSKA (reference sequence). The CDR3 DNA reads TGCAGTGCTAGTGGACTAGCCACCTACGAGCAGTTCTTC. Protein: CSASGLATYEQFF.

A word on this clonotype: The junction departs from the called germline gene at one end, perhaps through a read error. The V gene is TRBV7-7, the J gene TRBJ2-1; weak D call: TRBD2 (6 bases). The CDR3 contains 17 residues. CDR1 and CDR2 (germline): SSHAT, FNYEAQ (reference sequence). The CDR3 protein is CASSSGTGTVSYNEQFF. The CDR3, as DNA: TGTGCTAGCAGCTCAGGTACCGGGACTGTCTCCTACAATGAGCAGTTCTTC.

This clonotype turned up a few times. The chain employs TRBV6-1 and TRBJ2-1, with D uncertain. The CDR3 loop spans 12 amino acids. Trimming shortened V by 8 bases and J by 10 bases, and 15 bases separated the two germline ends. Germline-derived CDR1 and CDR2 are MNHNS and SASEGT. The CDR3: CASSSIRLEQFF. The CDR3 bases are TGTGCCAGCTCCAGCATTCGACTGGAGCAGTTCTTC.

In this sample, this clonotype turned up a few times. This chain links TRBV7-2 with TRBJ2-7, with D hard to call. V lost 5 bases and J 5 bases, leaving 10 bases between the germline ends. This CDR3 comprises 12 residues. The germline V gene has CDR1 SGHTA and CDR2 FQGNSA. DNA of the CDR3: TGTGCCAGCAGCCGCACCATCCACGAGCAGTACTTC. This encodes CASSRTIHEQYF. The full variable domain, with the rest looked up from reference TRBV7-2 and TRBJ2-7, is GAGVSQSPSNKVTEKGKDVELRCDPISGHTALYWYRQSLGQGLEFLIYFQGNSAPDKSGLPSDRFSAERTGGSVSTLTIQRTQQEDSAVYLCASSRTIHEQYFGPGTRLTVT.

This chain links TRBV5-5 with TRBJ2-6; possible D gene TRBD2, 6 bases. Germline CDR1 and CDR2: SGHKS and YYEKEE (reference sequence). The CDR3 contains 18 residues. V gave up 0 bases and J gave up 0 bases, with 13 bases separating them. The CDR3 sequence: CASSLGGRGLSGANVLTF. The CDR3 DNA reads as TGTGCCAGCAGCTTGGGGGGACGGGGACTCTCTGGGGCCAACGTCCTGACTTTC.

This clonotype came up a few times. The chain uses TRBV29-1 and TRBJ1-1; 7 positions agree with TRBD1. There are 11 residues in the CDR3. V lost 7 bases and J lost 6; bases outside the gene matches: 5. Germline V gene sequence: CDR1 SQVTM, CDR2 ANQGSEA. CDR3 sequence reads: CSAGGTPEAFF. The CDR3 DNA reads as TGCAGCGCAGGGGGTACGCCTGAAGCTTTCTTT.

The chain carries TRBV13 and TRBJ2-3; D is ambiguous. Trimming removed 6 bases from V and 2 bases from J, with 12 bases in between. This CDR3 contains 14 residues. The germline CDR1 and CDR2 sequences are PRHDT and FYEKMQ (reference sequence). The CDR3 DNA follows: TGTGCCAGCAGGCGTTGGGGTACCACAGATACGCAGTATTTT. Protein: CASRRWGTTDTQYF.

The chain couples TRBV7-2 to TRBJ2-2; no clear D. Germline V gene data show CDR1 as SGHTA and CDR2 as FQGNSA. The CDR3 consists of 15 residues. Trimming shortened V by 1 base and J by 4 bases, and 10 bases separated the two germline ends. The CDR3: CASSLVTAATGELFF. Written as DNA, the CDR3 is TGTGCCAGCAGCTTAGTTACCGCGGCCACCGGGGAGCTGTTTTTT.

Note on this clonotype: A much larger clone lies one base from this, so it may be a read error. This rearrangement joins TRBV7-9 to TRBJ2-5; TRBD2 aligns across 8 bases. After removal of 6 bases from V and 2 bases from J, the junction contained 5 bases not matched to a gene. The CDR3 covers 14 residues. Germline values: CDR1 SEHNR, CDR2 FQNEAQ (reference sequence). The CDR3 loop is CASSSTSDQETQYF. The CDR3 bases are TGTGCCAGCAGTTCGACTAGCGATCAAGAGACCCAGTACTTC.

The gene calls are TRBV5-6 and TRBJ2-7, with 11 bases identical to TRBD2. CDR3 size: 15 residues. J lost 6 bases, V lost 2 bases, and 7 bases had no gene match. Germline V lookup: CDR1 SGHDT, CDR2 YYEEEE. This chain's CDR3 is CASSFKRLAGSEQYF. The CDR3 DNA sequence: TGTGCCAGCAGCTTTAAGAGACTAGCGGGATCCGAGCAGTACTTC.